What follows are 22 T cell receptor beta chains derived from one specimen sequenced in a study of Graves' ophthalmopathy and Graves' hyperthyroidism. TCR beta CDR3 amplification used RNA transcripts. Investigators did first-round RT-PCR with HTBI primers, then second-round multiplex PCR. TCRdb processed the multiplex PCR reads anew with MiXCR; each CDR3 protein has one entry. Of approximately 540,000 distinct CDR3 sequences listed, approximately 37% are singletons. The sequenced sample was peripheral blood or thyroid tissue (not recorded which). The receptors here all came from an adult man with Graves' hyperthyroidism.

This clonotype appeared a single time. The J gene is TRBJ1-1, the V gene TRBV9, with 8 bases that match TRBD1. Trimming took 4 bases from V and 10 from J; bases not matched to a gene: 15. The germline V gene encodes CDR1 SGDLS and CDR2 YYNGEE. CDR3 size: 15 residues. The CDR3 here is CASSLRTGLSGGAFF. DNA for the CDR3: TGTGCCAGCAGCCTAAGGACAGGGCTGAGCGGGGGAGCTTTCTTT. Supplemented by reference TRBV9 and TRBJ1-1, the full variable domain reads DSGVTQTPKHLITATGQRVTLRCSPRSGDLSVYWYQQSLDQGLQFLIQYYNGEERAKGNILERFSAQQFPDLHSELNLSSLELGDSALYFCASSLRTGLSGGAFFGQGTRLTVV.

This clonotype has a count of ten or more. The rearrangement joins TRBV13 to TRBJ2-5, with 8 bases lining up with TRBD2. CDR3 length: 16 amino acids. CDR1 is PRHDT, CDR2 FYEKMQ, per germline (reference sequence). V lost 6 bases and J lost 1; bases outside the gene matches: 10. The CDR3: CASSPKRGPVQETQYF. DNA for the CDR3: TGTGCCAGCAGTCCCAAGCGGGGGCCGGTCCAAGAGACCCAGTACTTC. Filled out from reference TRBV13 and TRBJ2-5, the complete variable domain reads AAGVIQSPRHLIKEKRETATLKCYPIPRHDTVYWYQQGPGQDPQFLISFYEKMQSDKGSIPDRFSAQQFSDYHSELNMSSLELGDSALYFCASSPKRGPVQETQYFGPGTRLLVL.

In this sample, this clonotype turned up many times. The rearrangement uses TRBV19 and TRBJ2-2; 7 bases line up with TRBD1. Germline loops: CDR1 LNHDA, CDR2 SQIVND (reference sequence). Unmatched junction bases numbered 4, after V lost 9 bases and J lost 6 bases. This CDR3 region has 12 residues. This CDR3 reads CASDRAAGELFF. The CDR3 nucleotides are TGTGCCAGCGACAGGGCCGCCGGGGAGCTGTTTTTT.

This clonotype was recorded at least ten times. The chain employs TRBV29-1 and TRBJ1-1; D not certain. V was trimmed by 5 bases and J by 4 bases, leaving 23 bases between them. The CDR3 consists of 16 residues. CDR1 and CDR2 from the germline V gene are SQVTM and ANQGSEA. CDR3 nucleotide sequence: TGCAGCGTTCAAAAGAGCCCACTACTCGATACCACTGAAGCTTTCTTT. Its protein is CSVQKSPLLDTTEAFF.

This clonotype was found many times. J is TRBJ1-2 and V is TRBV15, with TRBD1 matching over 10 bases. V lost 0 bases, J lost 5 bases, and 12 bases stayed unmatched. Germline V CDR1 and CDR2: LNHNV, YYDKDF (reference sequence). The CDR3 totals 18 residues. The CDR3 region is CATSRDQSRQGASYGYTF. Written as DNA, the CDR3 is TGTGCCACCAGCAGAGATCAGTCCCGACAGGGGGCTAGTTATGGCTACACCTTC.

This clonotype was seen at least ten times. CDR3 DNA: TGTGCCAGCAGCTTAGGGCAGGGCTATGGCTACACCTTC. Translated: CASSLGQGYGYTF. V gene TRBV11-2 combines with J gene TRBJ1-2; D is perhaps TRBD1 (5 bases). Germline loops: CDR1 SGHAT, CDR2 FQNNGV. CDR3 length: 13 residues. Trimming cost V 1 base and J 4 bases, with 7 bases left between them.

A word on this clonotype: A read error may be the cause here, since a much bigger clone is one base away. The rearrangement links TRBV7-6 to TRBJ1-1; D remains ambiguous. This CDR3 is 13 amino acids long. Trimming stripped 7 bases from V and 1 base from J, with 10 bases between. The germline CDR1 and CDR2 sequences are SGHVS and FNYEAQ. In DNA, the CDR3 is TGTGCCAGCAACTTGAGTGAGAACACTGAAGCTTTCTTT. It specifies CASNLSENTEAFF. Filled out from reference TRBV7-6 and TRBJ1-1, the complete variable domain reads GAGVSQSPRYKVTKRGQDVALRCDPISGHVSLYWYRQALGQGPEFLTYFNYEAQQDKSGLPNDRFSAERPEGSISTLTIQRTEQRDSAMYRCASNLSENTEAFFGQGTRLTVV.

This clonotype has only one observation. The conserved closing phenylalanine or tryptophan is absent in this CDR3, likely reflecting a read error. Because the CDR3's place on the DNA is in doubt, the DNA is left out and the CDR3 is given as listed by TCRdb. V usage is TRBV11-2 and J usage is TRBJ1-6. In germline, CDR1 is SGHAT, CDR2 FQNNGV. The CDR3 numbers 10 amino acids, ends counted. CDR3 in amino acids: CASSIIRHAS.

The chain joins TRBV30 to TRBJ2-7, with a tentative D call TRBD2 (5 bases). V lost 4 bases to trimming and J lost 6 bases, with 22 bases between them. Per the germline V gene, CDR1 is GTSNPN and CDR2 is SVGIG (reference sequence). The length of the CDR3 is 15 residues. Here the CDR3 reads CAWNSLNGDRGEQYF. In DNA, the CDR3 is TGTGCCTGGAATTCTCTTAACGGGGATAGAGGCGAGCAGTACTTC.

This rearrangement joins TRBV5-1 to TRBJ2-7, with D possibly TRBD2 on 7 matching bases. The assigned J gene may be wrong: the sequence end matches TRBJ2-1 better. The V gene's germline CDR1 is SGHRS and CDR2 YFSETQ. The CDR3 is 16 amino acids. The CDR3 DNA follows: TGCGCCAGCAGCCTGGGGGGGCAGGCAAGGGGCAATGAGCAGTTCTTC. Amino acid sequence: CASSLGGQARGNEQFF.

This clonotype came up many times. This chain links TRBV10-3 with TRBJ2-5; D uncertain. Germline V CDR1 and CDR2: ENHRY, SYGVKD. Trimming shortened V by 6 bases and J by 4 bases, and 15 bases separated the two germline ends. The CDR3 extends over 14 amino acids. The CDR3 is CAIRADLRRETQYF. For the CDR3, the DNA is TGTGCCATCAGAGCAGACTTGCGTCGAGAGACCCAGTACTTC.

Many counts were recorded for this clonotype. This sequence joins TRBV20-1 and TRBJ1-1; no clear D. Looked up from germline, CDR1 is DFQATT and CDR2 is SNEGSKA (reference sequence). The CDR3 is made up of 11 amino acids. Trimming pared 5 bases from V and 3 bases from J, leaving 7 bases between. CDR3 loop: CSAADYTEAFF. The CDR3 nucleotides are TGCAGTGCTGCAGATTACACTGAAGCTTTCTTT.

As for this clonotype: One junction end disagrees with the germline gene, perhaps due to a read error. The rearrangement links TRBV29-1 to TRBJ1-5, with unresolved D. The CDR3 runs 13 residues. Germline lookup yields CDR1 SQVTM and CDR2 ANQGSEA. The CDR3 is CGVEGGYSQPQHF. CDR3 nucleotide sequence: TGCGGCGTTGAAGGCGGTTACAGTCAGCCCCAGCATTTT.

This clonotype appeared many times. The chain couples TRBV29-1 to TRBJ1-1; 7 bases line up with TRBD1. CDR1 is SQVTM and CDR2 is ANQGSEA in the germline V gene. CDR3 length: 13 amino acids. The trim removed 3 bases at V and 4 bases at J, leaving 5 bases unmatched. The chain's CDR3 is CSVEGQLGTEAFF. Here the CDR3 DNA reads TGCAGCGTTGAGGGACAGCTCGGCACTGAAGCTTTCTTT. The full variable domain, completed using reference TRBV29-1 and TRBJ1-1, is SAVISQKPSRDICQRGTSLTIQCQVDSQVTMMFWYRQQPGQSLTLIATANQGSEATYESGFVIDKFPISRPNLTFSTLTVSNMSPEDSSIYLCSVEGQLGTEAFFGQGTRLTVV.

Comment on this clonotype: The germline gene is not matched at one end of the junction; a read error may be the cause. The rearrangement links TRBV7-2 to TRBJ2-5; TRBD2 aligns across 7 bases. This CDR3 region has 16 residues. CDR1 and CDR2 (germline): SGHTA, FQGNSA. CDR3: CAGSLAQLTSRETQYF. CDR3 nucleotides: TGTGCCGGCAGCTTAGCTCAACTGACTAGCAGGGAGACCCAGTACTTC.

In its sample, this clonotype was seen a few times. The J gene is TRBJ1-6, the V gene TRBV7-2, with TRBD1 as a possible D gene (5 bases). Between the trimmed V and J ends, which lost 4 bases and 5 bases, there was a span of 21 bases. Germline CDR1 reads SGHTA; CDR2 reads FQGNSA. The CDR3 loop spans 18 amino acids. In DNA, the CDR3 is TGTGCCAGCAGCTCCCGGGGGGGGGGGAAGGTAGATAATTCACCCCTCCACTTT. Amino acid sequence: CASSSRGGGKVDNSPLHF.

V and J are TRBV7-6 and TRBJ2-5; TRBD2 matches 15 bases. In germline, CDR1 is SGHVS, CDR2 FNYEAQ. V lost 5 bases to trimming and J lost 4 bases; unmatched junction nucleotides: 8. This CDR3 has 17 residues. The chain's CDR3 is CASSLTGLAGGGETQYF. Here the CDR3 DNA reads TGTGCCAGCAGCCTAACGGGACTAGCGGGAGGAGGAGAGACCCAGTACTTC.

The CDR3 DNA reads TGTGCCAGCAGCCACAATAGCGGGAGCTACACAGATACGCAGTATTTT. Translating gives CASSHNSGSYTDTQYF. The chain couples TRBV3-1 to TRBJ2-3, with 9 bases lining up with TRBD2. Germline V gene data show CDR1 as LGHDT and CDR2 as YNNKEL (reference sequence). Trimming took 3 bases from V and 2 from J; bases not matched to a gene: 6. The CDR3 totals 16 residues.

The chain carries TRBV2 and TRBJ1-5; D gene unclear. Germline-derived CDR1 and CDR2 are SNHLY and FYNNEI. Trimming stripped 6 bases from V and 5 bases from J, with 14 bases between. This CDR3 region has 14 residues. The CDR3 reads CASRYRGIDQPQHF. The DNA of the CDR3 is TGTGCCAGCAGATACAGAGGCATAGATCAGCCCCAGCATTTT.

V gene TRBV25-1 combines with J gene TRBJ1-4; D is undetermined. This CDR3 comprises 16 residues. Germline CDR1 MGHDK, CDR2 SYGVNS. Trimming stripped 9 bases from V and 8 bases from J, with 25 bases between. CDR3 sequence reads: CASYSPDGREYEKLFF. The CDR3 DNA sequence: TGTGCCAGTTACTCCCCGGACGGGAGGGAGTACGAAAAACTGTTTTTT.

The J gene is TRBJ1-1, the V gene TRBV29-1, with 8 nucleotides matching TRBD1. V lost 6 bases, J lost 5 bases, and 5 bases stayed unmatched. The V gene's germline CDR1 is SQVTM and CDR2 ANQGSEA. This CDR3 region has 12 residues. The CDR3 reads CSVAGTGTEAFF. The CDR3 DNA is TGCAGCGTGGCCGGGACAGGTACTGAAGCTTTCTTT.

Concerning this clonotype: A much more abundant neighbour one base away suggests this may be a read error. The genes are TRBV7-9 and TRBJ2-7; D assignment may be TRBD1 or TRBD2 (7 bases each). Trimming took off 2 bases at V and 2 bases at J, with 10 bases between the two ends. Germline V gives CDR1 SEHNR, CDR2 FQNEAQ (reference sequence). This CDR3 comprises 14 residues. CDR3 residues: CASSLPGGAYEQYF. The CDR3 bases are TGTGCCAGCAGCTTACCAGGGGGGGCCTACGAGCAGTACTTC.